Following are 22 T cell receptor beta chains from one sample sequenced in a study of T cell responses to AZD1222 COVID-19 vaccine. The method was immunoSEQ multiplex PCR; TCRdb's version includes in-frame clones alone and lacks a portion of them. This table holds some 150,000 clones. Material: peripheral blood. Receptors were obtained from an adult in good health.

CDR3 DNA sequence: TGTGCCAGCACCCCCCAGGGGTCCAGGGCCCATGGCTACACCTTC. The encoded protein is CASTPQGSRAHGYTF. The chain employs TRBV5-4 and TRBJ1-2; perhaps TRBD1 as D (6 bases). V lost 6 bases to trimming and J lost 6 bases, with 21 bases between them. The V gene's germline CDR1 is SGHNT and CDR2 YYREEE (reference sequence). The CDR3 runs 15 residues.

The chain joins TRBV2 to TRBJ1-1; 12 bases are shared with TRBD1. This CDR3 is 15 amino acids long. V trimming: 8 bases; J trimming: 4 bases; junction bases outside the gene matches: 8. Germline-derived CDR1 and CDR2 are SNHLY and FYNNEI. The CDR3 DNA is TGTGCCAGCCATTCGGGACAGGGGGCGAGCACTGAAGCTTTCTTT. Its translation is CASHSGQGASTEAFF.

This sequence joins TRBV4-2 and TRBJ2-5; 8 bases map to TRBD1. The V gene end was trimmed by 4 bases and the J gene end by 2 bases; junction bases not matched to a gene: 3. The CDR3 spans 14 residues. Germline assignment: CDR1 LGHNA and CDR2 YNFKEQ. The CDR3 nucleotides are TGTGCCAGCAGCCCGACAGGGGCTCAAGAGACCCAGTACTTC. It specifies CASSPTGAQETQYF.

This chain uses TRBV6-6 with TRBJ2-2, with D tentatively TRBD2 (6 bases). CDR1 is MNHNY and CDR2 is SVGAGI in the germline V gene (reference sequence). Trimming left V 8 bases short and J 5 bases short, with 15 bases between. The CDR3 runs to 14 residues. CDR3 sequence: CASFSGVKTGELFF. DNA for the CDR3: TGTGCCAGCTTCTCGGGAGTAAAAACCGGGGAGCTGTTTTTT.

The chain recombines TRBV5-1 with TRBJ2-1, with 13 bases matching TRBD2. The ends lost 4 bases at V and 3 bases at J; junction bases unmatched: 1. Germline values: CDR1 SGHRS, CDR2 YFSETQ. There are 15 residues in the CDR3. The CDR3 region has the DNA TGCGCCAGCAGCCGGACTAGCGGGGGCTACAATGAGCAGTTCTTC. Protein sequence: CASSRTSGGYNEQFF.

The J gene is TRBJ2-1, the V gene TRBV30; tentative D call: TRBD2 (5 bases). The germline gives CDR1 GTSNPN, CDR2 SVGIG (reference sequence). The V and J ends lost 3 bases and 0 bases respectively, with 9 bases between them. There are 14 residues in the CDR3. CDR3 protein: CAWRMGSSYNEQFF. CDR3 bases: TGTGCCTGGAGGATGGGGAGCTCCTACAATGAGCAGTTCTTC.

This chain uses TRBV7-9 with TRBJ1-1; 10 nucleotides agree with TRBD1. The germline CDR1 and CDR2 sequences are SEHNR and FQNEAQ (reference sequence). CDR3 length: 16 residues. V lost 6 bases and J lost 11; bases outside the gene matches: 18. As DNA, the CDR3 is TGTGCCAGCAGTCAGACCGGGACAGGGGTTTTTGTTTCGGCTTTCTTT. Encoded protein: CASSQTGTGVFVSAFF.

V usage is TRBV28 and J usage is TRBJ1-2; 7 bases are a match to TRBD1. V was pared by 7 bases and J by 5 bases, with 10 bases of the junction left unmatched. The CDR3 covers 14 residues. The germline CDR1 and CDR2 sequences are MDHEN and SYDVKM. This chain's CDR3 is CASTQGGSSYGYTF. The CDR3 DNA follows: TGTGCCAGCACCCAGGGGGGTTCGTCTTATGGCTACACCTTC.

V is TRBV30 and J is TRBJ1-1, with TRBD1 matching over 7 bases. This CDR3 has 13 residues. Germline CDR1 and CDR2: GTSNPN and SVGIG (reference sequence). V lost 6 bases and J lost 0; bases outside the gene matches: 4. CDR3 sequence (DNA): TGTGCCTGTACGGGACAGTTGAACACTGAAGCTTTCTTT. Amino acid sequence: CACTGQLNTEAFF.

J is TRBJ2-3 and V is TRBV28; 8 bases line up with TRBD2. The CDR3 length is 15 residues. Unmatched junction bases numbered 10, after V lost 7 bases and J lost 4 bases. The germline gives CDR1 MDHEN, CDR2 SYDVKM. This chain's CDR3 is CASTPAGGLPDTQYF. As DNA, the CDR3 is TGTGCCAGCACGCCCGCGGGGGGCCTCCCAGATACGCAGTATTTT.

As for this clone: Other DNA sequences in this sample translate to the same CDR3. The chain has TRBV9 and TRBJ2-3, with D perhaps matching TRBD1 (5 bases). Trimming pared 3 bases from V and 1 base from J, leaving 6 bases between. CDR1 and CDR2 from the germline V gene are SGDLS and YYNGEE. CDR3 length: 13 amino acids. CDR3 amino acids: CASSATGTDTQYF. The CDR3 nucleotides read TGTGCCAGCAGCGCGACAGGCACAGATACGCAGTATTTT.

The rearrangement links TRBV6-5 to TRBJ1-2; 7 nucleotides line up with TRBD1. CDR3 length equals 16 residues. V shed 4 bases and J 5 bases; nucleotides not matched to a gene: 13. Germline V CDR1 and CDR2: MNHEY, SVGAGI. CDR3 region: CASSSTGLGYNYGYTF. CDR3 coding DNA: TGTGCCAGCAGTTCGACAGGGTTGGGGTATAATTATGGCTACACCTTC.

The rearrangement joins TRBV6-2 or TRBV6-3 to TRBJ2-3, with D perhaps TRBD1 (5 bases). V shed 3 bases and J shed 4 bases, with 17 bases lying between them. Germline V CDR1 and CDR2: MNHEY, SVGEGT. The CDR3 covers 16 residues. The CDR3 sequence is CASSYLAGKGPDTQYF. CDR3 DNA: TGTGCCAGCAGTTATCTGGCAGGGAAGGGCCCAGATACGCAGTATTTT.

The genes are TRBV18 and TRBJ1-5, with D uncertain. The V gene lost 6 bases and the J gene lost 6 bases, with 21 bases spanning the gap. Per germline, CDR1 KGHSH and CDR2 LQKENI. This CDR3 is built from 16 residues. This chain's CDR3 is CASSGSGLTSGQPQHF. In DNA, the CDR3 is TGTGCCAGCTCGGGCAGTGGACTAACCTCGGGTCAGCCCCAGCATTTT.

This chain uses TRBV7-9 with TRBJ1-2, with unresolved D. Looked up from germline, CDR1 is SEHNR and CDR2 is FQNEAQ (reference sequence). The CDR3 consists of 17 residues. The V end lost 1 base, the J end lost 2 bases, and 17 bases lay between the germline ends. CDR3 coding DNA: TGTGCCAGCAGCTTAGGTTCGGCCAGGACCGCCAACTATGGCTACACCTTC. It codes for CASSLGSARTANYGYTF. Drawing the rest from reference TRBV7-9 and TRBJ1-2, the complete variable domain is DTGVSQNPRHKITKRGQNVTFRCDPISEHNRLYWYRQTLGQGPEFLTYFQNEAQLEKSRLLSDRFSAERPKGSFSTLEIQRTEQGDSAMYLCASSLGSARTANYGYTFGSGTRLTVV.

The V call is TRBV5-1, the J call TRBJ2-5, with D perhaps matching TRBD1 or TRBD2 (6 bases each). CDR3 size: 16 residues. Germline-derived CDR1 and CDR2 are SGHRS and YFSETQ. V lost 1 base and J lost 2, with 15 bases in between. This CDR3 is CASSLTIGGPQETQYF. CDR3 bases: TGCGCCAGCAGCTTGACGATCGGGGGCCCGCAAGAGACCCAGTACTTC.

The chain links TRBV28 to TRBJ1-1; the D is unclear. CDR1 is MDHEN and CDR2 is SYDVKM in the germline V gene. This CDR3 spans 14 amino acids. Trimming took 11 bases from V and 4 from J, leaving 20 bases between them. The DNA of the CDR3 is TGTGCCCACCAGAGGCTGGGTATAATCACTGAAGCTTTCTTT. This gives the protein CAHQRLGIITEAFF.

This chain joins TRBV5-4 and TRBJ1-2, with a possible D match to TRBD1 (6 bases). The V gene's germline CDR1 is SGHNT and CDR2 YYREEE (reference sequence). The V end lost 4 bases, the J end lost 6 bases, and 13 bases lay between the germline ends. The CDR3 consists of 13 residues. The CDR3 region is CASSPGTRNGYTF. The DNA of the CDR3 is TGTGCCAGCAGCCCCGGGACAAGAAATGGCTACACCTTC.

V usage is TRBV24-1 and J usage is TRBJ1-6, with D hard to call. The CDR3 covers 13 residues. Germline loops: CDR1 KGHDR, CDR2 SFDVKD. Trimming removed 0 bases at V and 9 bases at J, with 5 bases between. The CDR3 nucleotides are TGTGCCACCAGTGATTTGTTCGTTTCACCCCTCCACTTT. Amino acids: CATSDLFVSPLHF.

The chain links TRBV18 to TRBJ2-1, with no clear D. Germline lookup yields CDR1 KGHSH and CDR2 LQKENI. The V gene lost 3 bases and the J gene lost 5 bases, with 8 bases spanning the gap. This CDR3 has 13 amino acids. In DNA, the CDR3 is TGTGCCAGCTCACCTCATAGAGACAATGAGCAGTTCTTC. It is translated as CASSPHRDNEQFF. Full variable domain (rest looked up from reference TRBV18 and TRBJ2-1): NAGVMQNPRHLVRRRGQEARLRCSPMKGHSHVYWYRQLPEEGLKFMVYLQKENIIDESGMPKERFSAEFPKEGPSILRIQQVVRGDSAAYFCASSPHRDNEQFFGPGTRLTVL.

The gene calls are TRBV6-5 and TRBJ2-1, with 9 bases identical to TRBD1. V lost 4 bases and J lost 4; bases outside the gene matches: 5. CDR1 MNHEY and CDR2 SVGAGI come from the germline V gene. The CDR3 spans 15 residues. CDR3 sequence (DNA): TGTGCCAGCAGTTCCGGGACAGGGTCTTACAATGAGCAGTTCTTC. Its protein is CASSSGTGSYNEQFF.

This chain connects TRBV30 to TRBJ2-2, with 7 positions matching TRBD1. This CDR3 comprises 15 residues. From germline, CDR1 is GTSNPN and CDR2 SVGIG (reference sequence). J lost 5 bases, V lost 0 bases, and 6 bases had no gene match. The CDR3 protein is CAWSVHPQGTGELFF. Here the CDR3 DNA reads TGTGCCTGGAGTGTCCACCCACAGGGGACCGGGGAGCTGTTTTTT. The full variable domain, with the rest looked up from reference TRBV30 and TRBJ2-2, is SQTIHQWPATLVQPVGSPLSLECTVEGTSNPNLYWYRQAAGRGLQLLFYSVGIGQISSEVPQNLSASRPQDRQFILSSKKLLLSDSGFYLCAWSVHPQGTGELFFGEGSRLTVL.